Below are 28 T cell receptor beta chains sequenced from a single sample in a study. TCRdb passed the RT-PCR reads through MiXCR, listing each CDR3 protein once. The repertoire holds about 680,000 distinct CDR3 sequences, with 14% as singletons. Sequencing used memory CD4+ T cells from blood. Source of these receptors: a female donor in good health, serving as a healthy control.

This clonotype was counted between two and nine times. This chain joins TRBV11-1 and TRBJ2-7; weak D call: TRBD2 (6 bases). V shed 3 bases and J shed 4 bases, with 13 bases lying between them. Looked up from germline, CDR1 is SGHAT and CDR2 is FQDESV (reference sequence). The CDR3 has 14 residues. CDR3 bases: TGTGCCAGCAGCTTGTATTCGGGGGATTACGAGCAGTACTTC. It codes for CASSLYSGDYEQYF.

This clonotype has more than one count but fewer than ten. V is TRBV20-1 and J is TRBJ2-7; D ambiguous. The germline V gene has CDR1 DFQATT and CDR2 SNEGSKA (reference sequence). The CDR3 loop spans 12 amino acids. Trimming left V 4 bases short and J 10 bases short, with 17 bases between. The CDR3 coding sequence is TGCAGTGCTACCGAAGACCCGTCCCTTCAGTACTTC. It encodes CSATEDPSLQYF.

This chain uses TRBV6-1 with TRBJ2-3; 11 bases match TRBD2. Germline values: CDR1 MNHNS, CDR2 SASEGT. V gave up 1 base and J gave up 8 bases; unmatched junction bases: 8. CDR3 length: 16 amino acids. The CDR3 DNA sequence: TGTGCCAGCAGTGAAGGACTAGCGGGACAACGCGTTACGCAGTATTTT. Translating gives CASSEGLAGQRVTQYF.

The table lists this clonotype with a few counts. V and J are TRBV7-2 and TRBJ1-3, with unresolved D. This CDR3 has 15 amino acids. Trimming removed 5 bases at V and 0 bases at J, with 11 bases between. In germline, CDR1 is SGHTA, CDR2 FQGNSA. CDR3 sequence reads: CASSLQVSSGNTIYF. CDR3 DNA: TGTGCCAGCAGCCTTCAGGTGTCCTCTGGAAACACCATATATTTT.

This clonotype has at least ten counts. The V and J genes are TRBV9 and TRBJ1-6, with 7 positions matching TRBD1. V lost 3 bases to trimming and J lost 7 bases; unmatched junction nucleotides: 4. CDR1 is SGDLS and CDR2 is YYNGEE in the germline V gene. The CDR3 covers 14 residues. The CDR3 sequence is CASSATGQNSPLHF. The CDR3 bases are TGTGCCAGCAGCGCGACAGGGCAGAATTCACCCCTCCACTTT.

The chain joins TRBV6-2 or TRBV6-3 to TRBJ2-7; D call uncertain. The CDR3 is made up of 10 amino acids. V was shortened by 3 bases and J by 11 bases, with 8 bases between the two germline ends. Germline V gene sequence: CDR1 MNHEY, CDR2 SVGEGT. CDR3 loop: CASSYARKYF. The DNA of the CDR3 is TGTGCCAGCAGTTATGCCAGGAAGTACTTC.

In this sample, this clonotype turned up a few times. The chain joins TRBV4-1 to TRBJ2-1; 9 bases are shared with TRBD2. Looked up from germline, CDR1 is MGHRA and CDR2 is YSYEKL. After removal of 1 base from V and 8 bases from J, the junction contained 6 bases not matched to a gene. This CDR3 comprises 15 residues. Written as DNA, the CDR3 is TGCGCCAGCAGCCAAGCTAGCGGGACCTTCCATGAGCAGTTCTTC. This codes for CASSQASGTFHEQFF.

As for this clonotype: One end of the junction varies from germline; a read error may be responsible. The chain links TRBV7-2 to TRBJ1-4; 7 nucleotides match TRBD1. The CDR3 runs to 16 residues. Germline V gene lookup returns CDR1 SGHTA and CDR2 FQGNSA. CDR3 DNA: TGTGCTAGCAGCCAGGGGGACACCCTCGGGAGGGAAAAACTGTTTTTT. This encodes CASSQGDTLGREKLFF.

This clonotype was picked up a small number of times. The chain couples TRBV5-6 to TRBJ2-1, with 12 bases identical to TRBD1. Germline loops: CDR1 SGHDT, CDR2 YYEEEE. The CDR3 contains 15 residues. V shed 4 bases and J 8 bases; nucleotides not matched to a gene: 7. The CDR3 protein is CASSEGQGAGDEQFF. DNA of the CDR3: TGTGCCAGCAGCGAGGGACAGGGGGCTGGAGATGAGCAGTTCTTC.

This chain uses TRBV28 with TRBJ2-3; maybe TRBD2 (5 bases). Germline V gives CDR1 MDHEN, CDR2 SYDVKM. The V gene lost 2 bases and the J gene lost 11 bases, with 8 bases spanning the gap. The CDR3 is made up of 11 amino acids. The CDR3 nucleotides are TGTGCCAGCAGTTTAATAGGAGGGCAGTATTTT. Translation gives CASSLIGGQYF.

This clonotype has a count of ten or more. The chain has TRBV29-1 and TRBJ1-2, with D uncertain. The V and J ends lost 4 bases and 4 bases respectively, with 10 bases between them. The CDR3 length is 12 residues. Looked up from germline, CDR1 is SQVTM and CDR2 is ANQGSEA. The CDR3 loop is CSVVAAVYGYTF. In DNA form, the CDR3 reads TGCAGCGTTGTGGCGGCAGTCTATGGCTACACCTTC.

The chain employs TRBV24-1 and TRBJ2-7, with a possible D match to TRBD1 (6 bases). The germline V and J ends were trimmed by 4 bases and 5 bases, with 14 bases remaining between them. This CDR3 has 14 residues. From germline, CDR1 is KGHDR and CDR2 SFDVKD. CDR3 DNA: TGTGCCACCAGTGACGCACCGGGACATGACGAGCAGTACTTC. Protein product: CATSDAPGHDEQYF.

This clonotype was observed a few times. The chain joins TRBV20-1 to TRBJ1-4, with D perhaps TRBD1 (6 bases). The CDR3 is made up of 15 amino acids. The germline V gene has CDR1 DFQATT and CDR2 SNEGSKA (reference sequence). The V gene lost 2 bases and the J gene lost 1 base, with 11 bases spanning the gap. The CDR3, as DNA: TGCAGTGCTAGACCCTACAGGGAAACTAATGAAAAACTGTTTTTT. Translating gives CSARPYRETNEKLFF.

This clonotype was counted only a few times. This chain uses TRBV12-3 or TRBV12-4 with TRBJ2-2, with no clear D. V gave up 6 bases and J gave up 11 bases, with 13 bases separating them. The CDR3 spans 12 residues. The CDR3 is CASRAAQVELFF. In DNA form, the CDR3 reads TGTGCCAGCAGGGCAGCTCAGGTCGAGCTGTTTTTT.

This rearrangement joins TRBV9 to TRBJ2-1, with a possible D match to TRBD2 (6 bases). The V gene's germline CDR1 is SGDLS and CDR2 YYNGEE. The CDR3 has 15 residues. V was pared by 0 bases and J by 7 bases, with 14 bases between. The CDR3 DNA reads TGTGCCAGCAGCGTAGCCCTGAACGGGGGTAATGAGCAGTTCTTC. Protein product: CASSVALNGGNEQFF. Full variable domain (missing parts from reference TRBV9 and TRBJ2-1): DSGVTQTPKHLITATGQRVTLRCSPRSGDLSVYWYQQSLDQGLQFLIQYYNGEERAKGNILERFSAQQFPDLHSELNLSSLELGDSALYFCASSVALNGGNEQFFGPGTRLTVL.

The chain joins TRBV5-1 to TRBJ2-3, with 7 bases aligning to TRBD2. Germline CDR1 SGHRS, CDR2 YFSETQ. J lost 11 bases, V lost 3 bases, and 12 bases had no gene match. The CDR3 loop spans 14 amino acids. For the CDR3, the DNA is TGCGCCAGCAGCTGGGGGGGTACCGCGGGGAAGCAGTATTTT. Its translation is CASSWGGTAGKQYF.

The sample holds many counts of this clonotype. CDR3 DNA: TGCAGCGTTGAAGCCGACTATGGGTCTGAAGCTTTCTTT. Translated, it gives CSVEADYGSEAFF. This chain connects TRBV29-1 to TRBJ1-1; D gene unclear. Trimming cost V 1 base and J 6 bases, with 12 bases left between them. This CDR3 contains 13 residues. Germline assignment: CDR1 SQVTM and CDR2 ANQGSEA. Based on the CDR3 plus reference TRBV29-1 and TRBJ1-1, the full variable domain is SAVISQKPSRDICQRGTSLTIQCQVDSQVTMMFWYRQQPGQSLTLIATANQGSEATYESGFVIDKFPISRPNLTFSTLTVSNMSPEDSSIYLCSVEADYGSEAFFGQGTRLTVV.

This chain joins TRBV7-8 and TRBJ2-3; D tentatively reads TRBD1 or TRBD2 (5 bases each). Germline V CDR1 and CDR2: SGHVS, FQNEAQ. Trimming removed 2 bases from V and 2 bases from J, with 11 bases in between. The CDR3 is made up of 15 amino acids. CDR3 protein: CASSLWDRTTDTQYF. Written as DNA, the CDR3 is TGTGCCAGCAGCTTATGGGACCGCACCACAGATACGCAGTATTTT.

Concerning this clonotype itself: This could be a read error, since a much larger clone is one nucleotide away. The rearrangement joins TRBV12-3 or TRBV12-4 to TRBJ2-2; no definite D call. CDR3 length: 12 residues. CDR3 residues: CASSIPTRELFF. CDR3 coding DNA: TGTGCCAGCAGCATCCCCACCAGGGAGCTGTTTTTT.

This clonotype has more than one count but fewer than ten. The J gene is TRBJ2-2, the V gene TRBV30; 11 nucleotides line up with TRBD2. The CDR3 runs 16 residues. Per the germline V gene, CDR1 is GTSNPN and CDR2 is SVGIG (reference sequence). V was pared by 3 bases and J by 1 base, with 4 bases of the junction left unmatched. The CDR3 DNA reads as TGTGCCTGGAGAAGAGGGACTAGCGGGAACACCGGGGAGCTGTTTTTT. Its translation is CAWRRGTSGNTGELFF.

This sequence joins TRBV19 and TRBJ2-1; D is tentatively TRBD1 or TRBD2 (5 bases each). The V end lost 5 bases, the J end lost 7 bases, and 18 bases lay between the germline ends. CDR3 size: 15 residues. Germline lookup yields CDR1 LNHDA and CDR2 SQIVND (reference sequence). The CDR3 protein is CASSPRDGLRNEQFF. Here the CDR3 DNA reads TGTGCCAGTAGTCCCCGGGACGGCTTGAGGAATGAGCAGTTCTTC.

The chain couples TRBV5-1 to TRBJ1-5, with D perhaps matching TRBD1 (5 bases). Germline loops: CDR1 SGHRS, CDR2 YFSETQ. Trimming removed 3 bases at V and 2 bases at J, with 15 bases between. The length of the CDR3 is 16 residues. The CDR3 nucleotides read TGCGCCAGCAGCTGGGACTCAGGTTGGGGCAATCAGCCCCAGCATTTT. Translating it yields CASSWDSGWGNQPQHF.

The chain links TRBV3-1 to TRBJ2-7; D is uncertain. This CDR3 contains 14 residues. V was trimmed by 4 bases and J by 2 bases, leaving 12 bases between them. Germline CDR1 LGHDT, CDR2 YNNKEL (reference sequence). CDR3 nucleotides: TGTGCCAGCAGCCGCGGAACACCTACCTACGAGCAGTACTTC. It yields the protein CASSRGTPTYEQYF.

In its sample, this clonotype was seen a few times. The rearrangement joins TRBV29-1 to TRBJ2-1, with 7 bases aligning to TRBD2. Germline V gene data show CDR1 as SQVTM and CDR2 as ANQGSEA. J was trimmed by 8 bases and V by 2 bases; bases with no gene match: 9. The CDR3 has 14 amino acids. CDR3 sequence reads: CSVEKREGWDEQFF. The CDR3, as DNA: TGCAGCGTTGAAAAGCGGGAAGGGTGGGATGAGCAGTTCTTC.

The chain links TRBV6-6 to TRBJ1-3; no clear D. The germline CDR1 and CDR2 sequences are MNHNY and SVGAGI (reference sequence). The CDR3 is 13 residues long. Trimming cost V 6 bases and J 2 bases, with 8 bases left between them. DNA of the CDR3: TGTGCCAGCAGACGGGATGCTGGAAACACCATATATTTT. Amino acids: CASRRDAGNTIYF.

This clonotype was observed many times. V and J are TRBV20-1 and TRBJ2-7; the match to TRBD2 covers 10 bases. Per the germline V gene, CDR1 is DFQATT and CDR2 is SNEGSKA (reference sequence). The J segment lost 0 bases and the V segment lost 7 bases, leaving 3 bases of the junction unmatched. This CDR3 comprises 13 residues. The CDR3 reads CSDSGRYSYEQYF. As DNA, the CDR3 is TGCAGTGATAGCGGGAGGTACTCCTACGAGCAGTACTTC.

This clonotype was counted at least ten times. J is TRBJ2-7 and V is TRBV9; TRBD1 aligns across 7 bases. The CDR3 runs to 14 residues. Germline V gene sequence: CDR1 SGDLS, CDR2 YYNGEE. The V gene end was trimmed by 2 bases and the J gene end by 2 bases; junction bases not matched to a gene: 4. The CDR3 DNA reads TGTGCCAGCAGCGTTGGGCAGGGGGCCTACGAGCAGTACTTC. This encodes CASSVGQGAYEQYF.

This clonotype was observed a few times. The chain is built from TRBV30 and TRBJ2-2; TRBD1 is a possible D gene (5 bases). The CDR3 runs to 13 residues. Deletions cut 2 bases from V and 6 bases from J, with 10 bases between. CDR1 is GTSNPN, CDR2 SVGIG, per germline (reference sequence). CDR3 residues: CAWSYLGPGELFF. The CDR3 nucleotides are TGTGCCTGGAGTTATTTGGGGCCCGGGGAGCTGTTTTTT.